This T cell receptor beta chain was captured by sequencing in a study of T cells in Graves' hyperthyroidism and ophthalmopathy. The V gene lost 5 bases and the J gene lost 1 base, with 12 bases spanning the gap. The CDR3 covers 15 residues. Clinical symptoms, serum thyroxine, TRAb, thyroid ultrasound and orbital computed tomography established diagnosis. RNA transcripts served as the template for amplifying TCR beta CDR3 regions. The study used the HTBI primer set for a first-round RT-PCR of the TCR CDR3. TCRdb itself ran the multiplex PCR reads through MiXCR, one entry per CDR3 protein. The data hold about 420,000 distinct CDR3 sequences, with around 15% observed a single time. This clonotype was observed a few times.

Sequencing was performed on blood. The receptor was derived from a woman between 18 and 30 years old with Graves' hyperthyroidism. The rearrangement links TRBV12-3 or TRBV12-4 to TRBJ1-5, with D perhaps TRBD1 (6 bases). CDR3 in amino acids: CASSPGDKSNQPQHF. CDR3 DNA sequence: TGTGCCAGCAGTCCGGGGGACAAGAGCAATCAGCCCCAGCATTTT.